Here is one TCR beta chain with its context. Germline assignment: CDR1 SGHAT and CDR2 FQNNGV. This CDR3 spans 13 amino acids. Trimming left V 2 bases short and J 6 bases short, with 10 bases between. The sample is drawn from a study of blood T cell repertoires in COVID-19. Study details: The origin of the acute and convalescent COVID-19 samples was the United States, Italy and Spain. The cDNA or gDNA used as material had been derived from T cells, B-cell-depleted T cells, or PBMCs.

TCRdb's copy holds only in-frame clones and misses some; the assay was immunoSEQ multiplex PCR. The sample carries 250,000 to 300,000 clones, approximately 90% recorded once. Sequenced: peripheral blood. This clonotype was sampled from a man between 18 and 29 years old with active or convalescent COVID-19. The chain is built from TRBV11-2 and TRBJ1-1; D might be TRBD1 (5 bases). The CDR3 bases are TGTGCCAGCAGCTTATGGAGGGACTCTGAAGCTTTCTTT. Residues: CASSLWRDSEAFF.